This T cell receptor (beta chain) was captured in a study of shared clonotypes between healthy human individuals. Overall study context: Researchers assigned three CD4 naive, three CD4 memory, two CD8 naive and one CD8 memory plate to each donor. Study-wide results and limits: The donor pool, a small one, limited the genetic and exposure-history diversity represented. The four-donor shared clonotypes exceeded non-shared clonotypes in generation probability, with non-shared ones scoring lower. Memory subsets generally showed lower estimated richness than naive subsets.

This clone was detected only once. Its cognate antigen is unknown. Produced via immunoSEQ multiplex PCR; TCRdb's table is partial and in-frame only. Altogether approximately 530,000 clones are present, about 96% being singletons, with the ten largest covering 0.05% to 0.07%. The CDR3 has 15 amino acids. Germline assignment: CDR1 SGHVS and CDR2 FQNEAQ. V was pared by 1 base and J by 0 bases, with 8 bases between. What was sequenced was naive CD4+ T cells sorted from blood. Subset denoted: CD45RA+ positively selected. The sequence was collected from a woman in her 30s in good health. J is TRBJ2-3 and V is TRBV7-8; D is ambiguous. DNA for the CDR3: TGTGCCAGCAGCTTAGGGTTCCAAAGCACAGATACGCAGTATTTT. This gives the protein CASSLGFQSTDTQYF.